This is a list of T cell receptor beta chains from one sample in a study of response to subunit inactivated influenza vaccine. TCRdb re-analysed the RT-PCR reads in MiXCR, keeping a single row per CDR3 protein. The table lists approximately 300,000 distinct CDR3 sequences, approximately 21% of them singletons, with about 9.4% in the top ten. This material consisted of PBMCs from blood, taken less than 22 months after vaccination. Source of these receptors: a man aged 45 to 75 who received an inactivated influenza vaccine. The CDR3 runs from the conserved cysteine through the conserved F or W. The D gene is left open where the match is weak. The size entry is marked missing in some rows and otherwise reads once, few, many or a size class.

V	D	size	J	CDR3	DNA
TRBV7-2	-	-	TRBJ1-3	CASWWRGAGNTIYF	TGTGCCAGCTGGTGGAGAGGTGCAGGAAACACCATATATTTT
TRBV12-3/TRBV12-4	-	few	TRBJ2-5	CASRQGQGTLETQYF	TGTGCCAGCCGTCAGGGGCAGGGAACCCTAGAGACCCAGTACTTC
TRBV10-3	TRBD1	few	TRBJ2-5	CAISELTGRETQYF	TGTGCCATCAGTGAGTTGACAGGGAGAGAGACCCAGTACTTC
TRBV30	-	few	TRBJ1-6	CAWSGHRGGSPLHF	TGTGCCTGGAGTGGGCACCGGGGGGGTTCACCCCTCCACTTT
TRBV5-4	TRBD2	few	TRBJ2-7	CASSAGLFPGEQYF	TGTGCCAGCAGCGCGGGACTATTTCCGGGTGAGCAGTACTTC
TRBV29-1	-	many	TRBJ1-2	CSVSKGPNYGYTF	TGCAGCGTCTCGAAGGGCCCTAACTATGGCTACACCTTC
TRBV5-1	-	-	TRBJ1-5	CASSLGSLPDQPQHF	TGCGCCAGCAGCTTGGGCAGCCTCCCTGATCAGCCCCAGCATTTT
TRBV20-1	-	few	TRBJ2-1	CSARVPGPRYNEQFF	TGCAGTGCTAGAGTCCCGGGACCGAGATACAATGAGCAGTTCTTC
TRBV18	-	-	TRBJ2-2	CASSPPYLNTGELFF	TGTGCCAGCTCACCACCGTACCTAAACACCGGGGAGCTGTTTTTT
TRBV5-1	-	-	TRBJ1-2	CASSLASGAGYTF	TGCGCCAGCAGCTTGGCCTCGGGTGCGGGCTACACCTTC
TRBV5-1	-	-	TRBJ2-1	CASSLVAERVPFF	TGCGCCAGCAGCTTGGTCGCGGAGAGGGTTCCGTTCTTC
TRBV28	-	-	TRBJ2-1	CASSRGIYNEQFF	TGTGCCAGCAGTCGGGGAATTTACAATGAGCAGTTCTTC
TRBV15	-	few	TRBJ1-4	CATSTSREGSEKLFF	TGTGCCACCAGCACGAGCAGGGAGGGTAGCGAAAAACTGTTTTTT
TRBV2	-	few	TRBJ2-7	CASSVSANTLRGNF	TGTGCCAGCAGTGTCTCGGCCAACACCCTTAGGGGGAACTTC
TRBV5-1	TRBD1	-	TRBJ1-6	CASSSGDSYNSPLHF	TGCGCCAGCAGCTCGGGGGACAGCTATAATTCACCCCTCCACTTT
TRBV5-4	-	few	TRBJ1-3	CASRQTGGGNTIYF	TGTGCCAGCAGACAGACAGGTGGAGGAAACACCATATATTTT
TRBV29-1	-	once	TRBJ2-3	CSVVTQGDTQYF	TGCAGCGTTGTCACCCAGGGGGATACGCAGTATTTT
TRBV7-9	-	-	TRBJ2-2	CASSFQQGHVDTGELFF	TGTGCCAGCAGCTTCCAACAGGGCCACGTGGACACCGGGGAGCTGTTTTTT
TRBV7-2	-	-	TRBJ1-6	CASSLGTANSPLHF	TGTGCCAGCAGCTTAGGGACAGCTAATTCACCCCTCCACTTT
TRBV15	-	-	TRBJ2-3	CATSRDQRLDGGTNTQYF	TGTGCCACCAGCAGAGATCAGAGGCTAGATGGGGGCACGAATACGCAGTATTTT
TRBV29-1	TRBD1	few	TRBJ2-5	CSVVDRFPGTQYF	TGCAGCGTTGTGGACAGGTTCCCGGGGACCCAGTACTTC
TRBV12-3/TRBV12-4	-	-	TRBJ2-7	CASSFTLYEQYF	TGTGCCAGCAGTTTTACACTTTACGAGCAGTACTTC
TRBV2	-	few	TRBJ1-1	CASSEKGATEAFF	TGTGCCAGCAGTGAAAAGGGAGCCACTGAAGCTTTCTTT
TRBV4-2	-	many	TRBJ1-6	CASSQEAGTSYNSPLHF	TGTGCCAGCAGCCAAGAGGCCGGGACATCCTATAATTCACCCCTCCACTTT
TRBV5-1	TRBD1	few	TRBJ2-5	CASSNGDRGYQETQYF	TGCGCCAGCAGCAATGGGGACAGGGGGTACCAAGAGACCCAGTACTTC
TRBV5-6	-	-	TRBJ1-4	CASSTSGATNEKLFF	TGTGCCAGCAGCACCAGTGGAGCAACTAATGAAAAACTGTTTTTT
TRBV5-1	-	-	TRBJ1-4	CASGGGINEKLFF	TGCGCCAGCGGCGGAGGGATAAATGAAAAACTGTTTTTT
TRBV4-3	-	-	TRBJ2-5	CASSQDSRSETQYF	TGCGCCAGCAGCCAAGACAGCAGGTCGGAGACCCAGTACTTC
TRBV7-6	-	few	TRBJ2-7	CASSTLASNEQYF	TGTGCCAGCAGCACTCTAGCGTCCAACGAGCAGTACTTC
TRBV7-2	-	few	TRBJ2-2	CASSLGTRARGELFF	TGTGCCAGCAGCCTCGGGACCCGGGCACGCGGGGAGCTGTTTTTT
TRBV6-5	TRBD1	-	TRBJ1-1	CASSYEPSQGMNTEAFF	TGTGCCAGCAGTTACGAACCTTCACAGGGGATGAACACTGAAGCTTTCTTT
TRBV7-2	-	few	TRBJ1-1	CASSPLSGARNTEAFF	TGTGCCAGCAGCCCCCTGAGTGGAGCCCGGAACACTGAAGCTTTCTTT
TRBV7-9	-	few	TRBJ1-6	CASSPLASPLHF	TGTGCCAGCAGCCCTCTGGCCTCACCCCTCCACTTT
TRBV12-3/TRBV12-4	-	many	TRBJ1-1	CASSLRQGNTEAFF	TGTGCCAGCAGCTTGAGGCAGGGGAACACTGAAGCTTTCTTT
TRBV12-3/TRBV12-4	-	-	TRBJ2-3	CASSLVYTDTQYF	TGTGCCAGCAGTTTAGTCTACACAGATACGCAGTATTTT
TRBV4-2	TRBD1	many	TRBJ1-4	CASSPRDRGGEKLFF	TGTGCCAGCAGCCCACGGGACAGGGGCGGTGAAAAACTGTTTTTT
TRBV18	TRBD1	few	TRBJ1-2	CASSPGQGVDYGYTF	TGTGCCAGCTCACCGGGACAGGGGGTCGACTATGGCTACACCTTC
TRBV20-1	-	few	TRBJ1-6	CSARTGPANSPLHF	TGCAGTGCTAGAACAGGCCCGGCGAATTCACCCCTCCACTTT
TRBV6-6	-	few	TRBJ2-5	CASSYGQETQYF	TGTGCCAGCAGTTACGGCCAAGAGACCCAGTACTTC
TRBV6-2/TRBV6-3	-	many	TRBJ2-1	CASSYPKGSAYNEQFF	TGTGCCAGCAGTTACCCCAAAGGGTCGGCATACAATGAGCAGTTCTTC
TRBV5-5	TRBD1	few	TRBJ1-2	CASSRTGGGYTF	TGTGCCAGCAGCCGGACAGGGGGAGGCTACACCTTC
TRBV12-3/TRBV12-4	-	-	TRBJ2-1	CASSPAMEQFF	TGTGCCAGCAGTCCGGCCATGGAGCAGTTCTTC
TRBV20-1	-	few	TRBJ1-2	CSAPSQDFYGYTF	TGCAGTGCCCCCTCGCAGGATTTCTATGGCTACACCTTC
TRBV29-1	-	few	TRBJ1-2	CSVVRGRDPRGYTF	TGCAGCGTTGTCAGAGGCCGTGACCCGCGGGGCTACACCTTC
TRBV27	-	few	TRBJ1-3	CASSFLPPNSGSGNTIYF	TGTGCCAGCAGTTTCCTACCCCCCAACTCAGGGTCTGGAAACACCATATATTTT